These T cell receptor beta chains were read from a single sample in a study of identical twins. TCRdb reanalysed the 5' RACE reads using MiXCR and keeps one entry per CDR3 protein. The sample holds about 500,000 distinct CDR3 sequences, more than 13% seen once. These sequences were also reported in another study, on yellow fever vaccine responses in identical twins.

The sequencing input was CD4+ T cells sorted from blood. These receptors originate from a woman aged 18-30 years in good health. CDR3s include the opening cysteine and the closing phenylalanine or tryptophan. Each record gives: J gene, clone size, V gene, CDR3 protein. Only part of the rows carry a size: once, few, many, or a class if the clone is expanded.

j_call: TRBJ2-5
clone_size: many
v_call: TRBV5-1
cdr3_aa: CASSLGGLAGHETQYF

j_call: TRBJ2-2
clone_size: -
v_call: TRBV20-1
cdr3_aa: CSASQRQTAGELFF

j_call: TRBJ2-2
clone_size: -
v_call: TRBV30
cdr3_aa: CAWSVGDRRTGELFF

j_call: TRBJ2-6
clone_size: -
v_call: TRBV6-2/TRBV6-3
cdr3_aa: CASRPRSNRERANVLTF

j_call: TRBJ2-7
clone_size: -
v_call: TRBV20-1
cdr3_aa: CSALLTGTGSYEQYF

j_call: TRBJ2-1
clone_size: many
v_call: TRBV27
cdr3_aa: CASSRLAGHYNEQFF

j_call: TRBJ1-2
clone_size: many
v_call: TRBV29-1
cdr3_aa: CSVPSGRTNYGYTF

j_call: TRBJ2-7
clone_size: -
v_call: TRBV7-2
cdr3_aa: CASSPTFLRVYEQYF

j_call: TRBJ2-3
clone_size: many
v_call: TRBV29-1
cdr3_aa: CSVGRDRAYTDTQYF

j_call: TRBJ1-5
clone_size: -
v_call: TRBV6-1
cdr3_aa: CASRLDGTSNQPQHF

j_call: TRBJ2-5
clone_size: few
v_call: TRBV5-6
cdr3_aa: CASSLPSAETQYF

j_call: TRBJ2-4
clone_size: few
v_call: TRBV7-2
cdr3_aa: CASSPPEAKNIQYF

j_call: TRBJ1-1
clone_size: few
v_call: TRBV7-2
cdr3_aa: CASSLATYWNMNTEAFF

j_call: TRBJ2-4
clone_size: many
v_call: TRBV24-1
cdr3_aa: CATSDPTGGKNIQYF

j_call: TRBJ2-3
clone_size: -
v_call: TRBV20-1
cdr3_aa: CSARVPGRTDTQYF

j_call: TRBJ1-5
clone_size: few
v_call: TRBV7-9
cdr3_aa: CASTTDRVINQPQHF

j_call: TRBJ2-7
clone_size: -
v_call: TRBV4-1
cdr3_aa: CASSQPGTGKGEQYF

j_call: TRBJ2-7
clone_size: -
v_call: TRBV20-1
cdr3_aa: CSASRTLAAYEQYF

j_call: TRBJ1-1
clone_size: -
v_call: TRBV20-1
cdr3_aa: CSVTGGTEAFF

j_call: TRBJ2-7
clone_size: -
v_call: TRBV6-2/TRBV6-3
cdr3_aa: CASTPLGHTYEQYF

j_call: TRBJ2-2
clone_size: many
v_call: TRBV5-1
cdr3_aa: CASSLGDRPNTGELFF

j_call: TRBJ1-2
clone_size: -
v_call: TRBV29-1
cdr3_aa: CSVEEARGNYGYTF

j_call: TRBJ1-5
clone_size: many
v_call: TRBV12-3/TRBV12-4
cdr3_aa: CASSFQGSQPQHF

j_call: TRBJ2-2
clone_size: -
v_call: TRBV20-1
cdr3_aa: CSANPGRGTGELFF

j_call: TRBJ2-1
clone_size: -
v_call: TRBV29-1
cdr3_aa: CSVIGGSGTYNEQFF

j_call: TRBJ2-7
clone_size: -
v_call: TRBV15
cdr3_aa: CATSGRARGRNEQYF

j_call: TRBJ2-1
clone_size: -
v_call: TRBV5-1
cdr3_aa: CASDSGESSYNEQFF

j_call: TRBJ2-1
clone_size: -
v_call: TRBV7-9
cdr3_aa: CASSWSGYSYNEQFF

j_call: TRBJ1-1
clone_size: -
v_call: TRBV10-3
cdr3_aa: CAISESQGRTEAFF

j_call: TRBJ2-1
clone_size: -
v_call: TRBV15
cdr3_aa: CATSRDSRAYNEQFF

j_call: TRBJ2-1
clone_size: -
v_call: TRBV11-3
cdr3_aa: CASSLGEQYNEQFF

j_call: TRBJ1-2
clone_size: many
v_call: TRBV5-1
cdr3_aa: CASSRIQGSGYTF

j_call: TRBJ2-5
clone_size: -
v_call: TRBV10-3
cdr3_aa: CAISEGDKREFLAGGQETQYF

j_call: TRBJ1-1
clone_size: once
v_call: TRBV5-1
cdr3_aa: CASSRMSEVDTEAFF

j_call: TRBJ1-1
clone_size: -
v_call: TRBV29-1
cdr3_aa: CSVRVSTEAFF

j_call: TRBJ2-3
clone_size: -
v_call: TRBV20-1
cdr3_aa: CSAPIPDTQYF

j_call: TRBJ2-7
clone_size: -
v_call: TRBV12-3/TRBV12-4
cdr3_aa: CASSFRWAYEQYF

j_call: TRBJ2-3
clone_size: -
v_call: TRBV6-1
cdr3_aa: CASSGPGRDTQYF

j_call: TRBJ2-1
clone_size: few
v_call: TRBV4-1
cdr3_aa: CASSQASGLAGVGLSYNEQFF

j_call: TRBJ2-7
clone_size: few
v_call: TRBV20-1
cdr3_aa: CSARATGTSIHEQYF

j_call: TRBJ2-7
clone_size: few
v_call: TRBV6-4
cdr3_aa: CASSNPGQLTYEQYF

j_call: TRBJ2-7
clone_size: few
v_call: TRBV9
cdr3_aa: CASSVAPGQGGEQYF

j_call: TRBJ2-5
clone_size: -
v_call: TRBV29-1
cdr3_aa: CSVRWGGYQETQYF

j_call: TRBJ2-2
clone_size: few
v_call: TRBV5-4
cdr3_aa: CASSPPQFGGKTGELFF

j_call: TRBJ2-7
clone_size: many
v_call: TRBV20-1
cdr3_aa: CSATGLAGLSAAEQYF

j_call: TRBJ1-2
clone_size: -
v_call: TRBV12-3/TRBV12-4
cdr3_aa: CASSYTGKPGYGYTF

j_call: TRBJ2-1
clone_size: -
v_call: TRBV20-1
cdr3_aa: CSARLIRGNNEQFF

j_call: TRBJ2-7
clone_size: -
v_call: TRBV7-8
cdr3_aa: CASTPQGLRGYEQYF

j_call: TRBJ2-3
clone_size: -
v_call: TRBV4-3
cdr3_aa: CPSSQELAGGDTQYF

j_call: TRBJ2-7
clone_size: -
v_call: TRBV6-6
cdr3_aa: CASSPGGQSGYF

j_call: TRBJ2-6
clone_size: few
v_call: TRBV5-1
cdr3_aa: CASSQAVSGANVLTF

j_call: TRBJ2-5
clone_size: few
v_call: TRBV3-1
cdr3_aa: CASSQVVFPGQSGKETQYF

j_call: TRBJ2-7
clone_size: -
v_call: TRBV4-3
cdr3_aa: CATLPPGQITYEQYF